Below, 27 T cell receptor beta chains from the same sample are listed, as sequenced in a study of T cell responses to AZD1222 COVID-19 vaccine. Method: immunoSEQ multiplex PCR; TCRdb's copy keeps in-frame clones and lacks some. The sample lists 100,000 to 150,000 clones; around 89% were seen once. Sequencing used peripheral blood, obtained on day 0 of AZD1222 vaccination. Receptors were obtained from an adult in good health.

The CDR3 DNA is TGTGCCATCAGTGAGTCTCAGACAGGGGCCTTTAATTCACCCCTCCACTTT. Translating it yields CAISESQTGAFNSPLHF. The chain has TRBV10-3 and TRBJ1-6; 8 bases are shared with TRBD1. CDR3 length equals 17 residues. Germline CDR1 is ENHRY and CDR2 is SYGVKD. J gave up 6 bases and V 0 bases, and 7 bases lay outside the gene matches.

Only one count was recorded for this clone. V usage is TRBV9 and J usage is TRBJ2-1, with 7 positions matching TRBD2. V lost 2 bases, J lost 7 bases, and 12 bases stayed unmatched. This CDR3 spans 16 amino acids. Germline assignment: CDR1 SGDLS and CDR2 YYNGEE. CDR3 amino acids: CASSVPESGGENEQFF. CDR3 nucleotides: TGTGCCAGCAGCGTGCCAGAGTCGGGAGGAGAGAATGAGCAGTTCTTC.

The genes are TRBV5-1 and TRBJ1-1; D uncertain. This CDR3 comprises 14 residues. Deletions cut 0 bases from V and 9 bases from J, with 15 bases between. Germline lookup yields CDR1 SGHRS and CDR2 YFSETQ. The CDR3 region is CASSLGPVSSQAFF. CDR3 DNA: TGCGCCAGCAGCTTGGGCCCGGTTTCCTCTCAAGCTTTCTTT.

CDR3 nucleotides: TGTGCCAGCAGCCAAGATGGCTCCAGCTACGAGCAGTACTTC. Translating it yields CASSQDGSSYEQYF. The V gene is TRBV3-1 (or the pseudogene TRBV3-2), the J gene TRBJ2-7, with D hard to call. Trimming took off 0 bases at V and 3 bases at J, with 9 bases between the two ends. From germline, CDR1 is LGHDT and CDR2 YNNKEL (reference sequence). The CDR3 runs 14 residues.

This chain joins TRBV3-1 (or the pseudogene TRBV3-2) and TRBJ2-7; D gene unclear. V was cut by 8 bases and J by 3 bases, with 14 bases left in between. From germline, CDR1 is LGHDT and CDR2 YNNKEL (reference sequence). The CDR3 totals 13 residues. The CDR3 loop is CASGRSESYEQYF. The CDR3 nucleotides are TGTGCCAGCGGTCGGTCAGAGAGCTACGAGCAGTACTTC.

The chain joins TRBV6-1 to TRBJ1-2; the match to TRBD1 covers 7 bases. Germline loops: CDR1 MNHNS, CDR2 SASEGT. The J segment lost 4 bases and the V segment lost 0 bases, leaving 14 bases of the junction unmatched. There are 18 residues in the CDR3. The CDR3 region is CASSEAYPGQWRSYGYTF. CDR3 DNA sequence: TGTGCCAGCAGTGAAGCATACCCGGGACAGTGGCGTTCCTATGGCTACACCTTC.

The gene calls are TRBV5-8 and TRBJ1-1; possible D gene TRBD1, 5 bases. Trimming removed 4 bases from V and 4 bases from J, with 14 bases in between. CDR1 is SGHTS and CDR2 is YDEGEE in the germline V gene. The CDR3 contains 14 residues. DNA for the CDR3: TGTGCCAGCAGCCCCTCAGGGCTCGGCACTGAAGCTTTCTTT. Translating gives CASSPSGLGTEAFF.

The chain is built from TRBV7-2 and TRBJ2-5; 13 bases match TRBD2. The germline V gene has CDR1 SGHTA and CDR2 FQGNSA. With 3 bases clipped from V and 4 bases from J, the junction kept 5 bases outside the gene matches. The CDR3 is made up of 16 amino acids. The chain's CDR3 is CASSFTSGGAGETQYF. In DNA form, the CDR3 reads TGTGCCAGCAGCTTCACTAGCGGGGGGGCCGGAGAGACCCAGTACTTC.

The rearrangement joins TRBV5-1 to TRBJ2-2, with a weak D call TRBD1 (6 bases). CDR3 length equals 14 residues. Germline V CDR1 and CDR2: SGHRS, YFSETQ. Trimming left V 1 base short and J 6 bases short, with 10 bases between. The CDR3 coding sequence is TGCGCCAGCAGCTTGTGGGGGCGCGCCGGGGAGCTGTTTTTT. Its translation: CASSLWGRAGELFF. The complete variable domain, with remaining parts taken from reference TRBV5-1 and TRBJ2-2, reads KAGVTQTPRYLIKTRGQQVTLSCSPISGHRSVSWYQQTPGQGLQFLFEYFSETQRNKGNFPGRFSGRQFSNSRSEMNVSTLELGDSALYLCASSLWGRAGELFFGEGSRLTVL.

In DNA, the CDR3 is TGTGCCAGCAGCTTTGGGCGGTCGGGGGCTAATGAAAAACTGTTTTTT. It translates to CASSFGRSGANEKLFF. The V call is TRBV11-1, the J call TRBJ1-4; TRBD1 is a possible D gene (5 bases). V gave up 3 bases and J gave up 3 bases, with 14 bases separating them. The CDR3 covers 16 residues. Germline CDR1 SGHAT, CDR2 FQDESV (reference sequence).

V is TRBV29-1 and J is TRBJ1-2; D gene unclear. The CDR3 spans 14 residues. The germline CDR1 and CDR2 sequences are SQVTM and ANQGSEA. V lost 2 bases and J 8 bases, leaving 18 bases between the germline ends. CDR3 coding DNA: TGCAGCGTTGAAAGGGCAGGCTACTTAGGAGGCTACACCTTC. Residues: CSVERAGYLGGYTF.

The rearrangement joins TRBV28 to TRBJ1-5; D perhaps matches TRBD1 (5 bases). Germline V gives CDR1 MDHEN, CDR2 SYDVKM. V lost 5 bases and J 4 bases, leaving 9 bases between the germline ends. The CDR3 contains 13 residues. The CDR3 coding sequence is TGTGCCAGCAGTAATAGGGGAAATCAGCCCCAGCATTTT. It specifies CASSNRGNQPQHF.

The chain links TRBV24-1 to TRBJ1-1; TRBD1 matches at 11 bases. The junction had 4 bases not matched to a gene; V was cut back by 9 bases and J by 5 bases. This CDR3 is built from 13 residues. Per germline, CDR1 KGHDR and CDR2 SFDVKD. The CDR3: CATLGQGETEAFF. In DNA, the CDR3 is TGTGCCACCCTGGGACAGGGGGAGACTGAAGCTTTCTTT.

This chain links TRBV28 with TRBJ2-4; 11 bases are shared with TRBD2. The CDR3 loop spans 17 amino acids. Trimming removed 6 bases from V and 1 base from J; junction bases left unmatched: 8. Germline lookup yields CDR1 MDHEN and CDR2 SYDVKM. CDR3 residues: CASRLAGEGMAKNIQYF. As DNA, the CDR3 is TGTGCCAGCAGACTAGCGGGGGAGGGAATGGCCAAAAACATTCAGTACTTC. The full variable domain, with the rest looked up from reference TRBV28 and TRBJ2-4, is DVKVTQSSRYLVKRTGEKVFLECVQDMDHENMFWYRQDPGLGLRLIYFSYDVKMKEKGDIPEGYSVSREKKERFSLILESASTNQTSMYLCASRLAGEGMAKNIQYFGAGTRLSVL.

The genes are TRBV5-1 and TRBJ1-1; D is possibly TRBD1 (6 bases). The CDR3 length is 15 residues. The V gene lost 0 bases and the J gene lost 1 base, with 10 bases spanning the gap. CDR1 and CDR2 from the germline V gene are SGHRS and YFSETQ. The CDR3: CASSLADRRNTEAFF. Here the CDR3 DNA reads TGCGCCAGCAGCTTGGCCGACAGGAGGAACACTGAAGCTTTCTTT.

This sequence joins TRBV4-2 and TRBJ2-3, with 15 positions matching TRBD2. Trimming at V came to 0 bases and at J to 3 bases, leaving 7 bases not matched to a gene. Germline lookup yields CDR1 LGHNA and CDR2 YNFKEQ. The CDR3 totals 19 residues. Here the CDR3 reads CASSQDGTSGGQKTDTQYF. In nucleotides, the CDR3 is TGTGCCAGCAGCCAAGATGGGACTAGCGGGGGGCAGAAGACAGATACGCAGTATTTT.

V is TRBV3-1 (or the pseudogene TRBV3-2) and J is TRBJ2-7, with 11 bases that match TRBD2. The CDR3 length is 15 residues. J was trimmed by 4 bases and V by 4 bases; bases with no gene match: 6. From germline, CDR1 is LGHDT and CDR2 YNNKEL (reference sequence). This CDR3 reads CASSLASGRTYEQYF. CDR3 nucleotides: TGTGCCAGCAGCCTAGCTAGCGGGAGGACTTACGAGCAGTACTTC.

CDR3 loop: CASSPSNEQFF. In DNA, the CDR3 is TGTGCCAGCAGCCCCAGTAATGAGCAGTTCTTC. This rearrangement joins TRBV9 to TRBJ2-1; D is unresolved. There are 11 residues in the CDR3. Germline V gene data show CDR1 as SGDLS and CDR2 as YYNGEE. V shed 4 bases and J shed 7 bases, with 6 bases lying between them.

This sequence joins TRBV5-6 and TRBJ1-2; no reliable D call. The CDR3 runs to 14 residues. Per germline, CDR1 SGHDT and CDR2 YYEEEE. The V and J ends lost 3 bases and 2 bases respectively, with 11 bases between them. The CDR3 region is CASSYGLNNYGYTF. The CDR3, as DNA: TGTGCCAGCAGCTACGGACTGAACAACTATGGCTACACCTTC.

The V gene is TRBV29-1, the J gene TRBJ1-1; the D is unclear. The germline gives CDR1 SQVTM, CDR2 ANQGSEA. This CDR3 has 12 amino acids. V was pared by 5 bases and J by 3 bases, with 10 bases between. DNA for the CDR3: TGCAGCGTTACGGCAGGATACACTGAAGCTTTCTTT. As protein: CSVTAGYTEAFF.

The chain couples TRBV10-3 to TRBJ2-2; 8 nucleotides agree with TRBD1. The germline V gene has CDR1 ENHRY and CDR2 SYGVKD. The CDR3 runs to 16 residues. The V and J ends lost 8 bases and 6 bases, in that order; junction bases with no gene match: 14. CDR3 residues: CAIGGVVTGVAGELFF. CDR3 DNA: TGTGCCATCGGCGGCGTTGTGACAGGGGTTGCCGGGGAGCTGTTTTTT.

CDR3 sequence (DNA): TGTGCCAGCAGCTTAAAGCAGAGCACAGATACGCAGTATTTT. Encoded protein: CASSLKQSTDTQYF. J is TRBJ2-3 and V is TRBV5-6; D uncertain. Per the germline V gene, CDR1 is SGHDT and CDR2 is YYEEEE. The V end was cut by 2 bases, the J end by 0 bases, with 7 bases between. This CDR3 is 14 amino acids long. The full variable domain, rest sourced from reference TRBV5-6 and TRBJ2-3, is DAGVTQSPTHLIKTRGQQVTLRCSPKSGHDTVSWYQQALGQGPQFIFQYYEEEERQRGNFPDRFSGHQFPNYSSELNVNALLLGDSALYLCASSLKQSTDTQYFGPGTRLTVL.

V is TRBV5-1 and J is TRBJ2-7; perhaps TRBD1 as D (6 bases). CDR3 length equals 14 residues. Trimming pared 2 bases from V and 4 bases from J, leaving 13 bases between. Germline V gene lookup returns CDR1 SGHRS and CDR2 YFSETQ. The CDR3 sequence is CASSFQQGTYEQYF. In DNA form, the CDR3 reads TGCGCCAGCAGCTTTCAACAGGGAACTTACGAGCAGTACTTC.

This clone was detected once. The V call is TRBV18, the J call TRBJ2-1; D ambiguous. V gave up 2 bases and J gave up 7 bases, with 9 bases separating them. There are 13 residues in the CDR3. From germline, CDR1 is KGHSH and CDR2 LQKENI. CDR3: CASSPMMVNEQFF. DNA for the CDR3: TGTGCCAGCTCACCAATGATGGTGAATGAGCAGTTCTTC.

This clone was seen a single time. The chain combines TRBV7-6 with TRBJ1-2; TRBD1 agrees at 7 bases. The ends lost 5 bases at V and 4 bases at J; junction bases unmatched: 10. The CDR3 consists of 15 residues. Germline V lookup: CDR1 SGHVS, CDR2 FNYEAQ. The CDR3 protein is CASSLRGGEGYGYTF. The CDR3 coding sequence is TGTGCCAGCAGCCTGCGAGGGGGCGAGGGCTATGGCTACACCTTC. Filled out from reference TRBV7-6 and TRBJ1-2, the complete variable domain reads GAGVSQSPRYKVTKRGQDVALRCDPISGHVSLYWYRQALGQGPEFLTYFNYEAQQDKSGLPNDRFSAERPEGSISTLTIQRTEQRDSAMYRCASSLRGGEGYGYTFGSGTRLTVV.

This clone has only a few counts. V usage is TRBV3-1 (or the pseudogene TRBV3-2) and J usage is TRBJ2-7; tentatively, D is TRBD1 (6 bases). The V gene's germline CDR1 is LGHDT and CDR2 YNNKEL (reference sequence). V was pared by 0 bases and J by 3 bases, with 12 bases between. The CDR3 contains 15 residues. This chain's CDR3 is CASSQDPGTNYEQYF. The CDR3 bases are TGTGCCAGCAGCCAAGATCCCGGGACAAACTACGAGCAGTACTTC.

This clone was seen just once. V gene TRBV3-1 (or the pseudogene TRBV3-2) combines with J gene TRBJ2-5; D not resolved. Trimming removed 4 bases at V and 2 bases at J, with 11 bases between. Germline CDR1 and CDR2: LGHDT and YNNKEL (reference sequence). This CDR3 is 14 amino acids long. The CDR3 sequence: CASSPPNVQETQYF. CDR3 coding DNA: TGTGCCAGCAGCCCGCCTAATGTACAAGAGACCCAGTACTTC.